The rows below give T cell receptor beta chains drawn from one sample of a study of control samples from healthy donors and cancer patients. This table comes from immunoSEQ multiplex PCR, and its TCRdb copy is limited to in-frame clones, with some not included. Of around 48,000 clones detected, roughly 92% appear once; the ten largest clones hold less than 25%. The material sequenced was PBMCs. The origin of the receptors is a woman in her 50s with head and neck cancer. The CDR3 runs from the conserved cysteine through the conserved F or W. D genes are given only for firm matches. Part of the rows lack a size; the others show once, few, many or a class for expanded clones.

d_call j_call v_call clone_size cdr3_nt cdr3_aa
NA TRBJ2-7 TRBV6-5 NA TGTGCCAGCAGTTACTCATTTACAGGGCCCTACGAGCAGTACTTC CASSYSFTGPYEQYF
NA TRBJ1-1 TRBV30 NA TGTGCCTGGAGGCATTCGCTGACTGAAGCTTTCTTT CAWRHSLTEAFF
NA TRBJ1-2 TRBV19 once TGTGCCAGTAGTGATACCGGCGGGAGTTGGGGAGGCTACACCTTC CASSDTGGSWGGYTF
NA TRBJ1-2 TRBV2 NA TGTGCCAGCAGTGGGGGCAGGAACTATGGCTACACCTTC CASSGGRNYGYTF
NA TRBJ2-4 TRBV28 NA TGTGCCAGCAGTTCGGAGGGGGAGGGTTTAGCCAAAAACATTCAGTACTTC CASSSEGEGLAKNIQYF
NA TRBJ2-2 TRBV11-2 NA TGTGCCAGCAGCTTAGGACAAATCGGGGAGCTGTTTTTT CASSLGQIGELFF
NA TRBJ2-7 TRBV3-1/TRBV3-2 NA TGTGCCAGCAGCCTCCGCCGGCCTGGACCTTCCTACGAGCAGTACTTC CASSLRRPGPSYEQYF
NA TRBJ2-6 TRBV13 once TGTGCCAGCAGCACGGTAGCCCCGCTCTCTGGGGCCAACGTCCTGACTTTC CASSTVAPLSGANVLTF
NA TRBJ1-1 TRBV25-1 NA TGTGCCAGCAGTGCAGCAATGGAAGTGAACACTGAAGCTTTCTTT CASSAAMEVNTEAFF
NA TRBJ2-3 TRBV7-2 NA TGTGCCAGCAGCTTAGCGGCAGATACGCAGTATTTT CASSLAADTQYF
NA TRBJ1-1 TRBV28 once TGTGCCAGCAGTACTCTAAGTAACACTGAAGCTTTCTTT CASSTLSNTEAFF
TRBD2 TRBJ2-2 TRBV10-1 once TGCGCCAGCAGTGAGCAGACGGGGGGGAACACCGGGGAGCTGTTTTTT CASSEQTGGNTGELFF
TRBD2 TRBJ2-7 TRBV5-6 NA TGTGCCAGCAGCTTCGGCAGGGGACTAGCGGGAGGCGAGCAGTACTTC CASSFGRGLAGGEQYF
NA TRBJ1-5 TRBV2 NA TGTGCCAGCAGTGTAACAGTACCCAGCAATCAGCCCCAGCATTTT CASSVTVPSNQPQHF
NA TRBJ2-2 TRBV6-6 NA TGTGCCAGCAGCTCCGGGCTCAGATTACCCGGGGAGCTGTTTTTT CASSSGLRLPGELFF
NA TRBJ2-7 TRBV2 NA TGTGCCTCTTCGAGGGGTTCCTACGAGCAGTACTTC CASSRGSYEQYF
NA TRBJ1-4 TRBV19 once TGTGCCAGTAATTTCAGCCCAACTAATGAAAAACTGTTTTTT CASNFSPTNEKLFF
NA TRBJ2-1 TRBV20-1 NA TGCAGTGCTAGATCTGTGAATGAGCAGTTCTTC CSARSVNEQFF
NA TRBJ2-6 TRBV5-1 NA TGCGCCAGCAGCTCAGGGGCCTCTGGGGCCAACGTCCTGACTTTC CASSSGASGANVLTF
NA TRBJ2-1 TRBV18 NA TGTGCCAGCTCAACACAGGGTAATGAGCAGTTCTTC CASSTQGNEQFF
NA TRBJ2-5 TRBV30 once TGTGCCTGCCCCTCCCCGGGGGGCGGAGAGACCCAGTACTTC CACPSPGGGETQYF
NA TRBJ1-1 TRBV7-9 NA TGTGCCAGCAGCCAGACAGGTCTTGATGAAGCTTTCTTT CASSQTGLDEAFF
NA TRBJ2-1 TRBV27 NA TGTGCCAGCAGTCACTCGGACGGAAGCAATGAGCAGTTCTTC CASSHSDGSNEQFF
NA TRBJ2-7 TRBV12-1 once TGTGCCAGCAGCTCTCCCGGGACGAATTACGAGCAGTACTTC CASSSPGTNYEQYF
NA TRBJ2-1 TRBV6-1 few TGTGCCAGCAGTGAACTCCCAGGCTCCTACAATGAGCAGTTCTTC CASSELPGSYNEQFF
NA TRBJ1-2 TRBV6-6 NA TGTGCCAGCTCCCTCGAGGCAGTTTCGGATGGCTACACCTTC CASSLEAVSDGYTF
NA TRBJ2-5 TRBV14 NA TGTGCCAGCAGCCAAGGGTCGAGATTGGAGACCCAGTACTTC CASSQGSRLETQYF
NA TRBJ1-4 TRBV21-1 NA TGTGCCAGCAGCGTAGCCGGGACAGAAAATGAAAAACTGTTTTTT CASSVAGTENEKLFF
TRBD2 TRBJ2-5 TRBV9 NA TGTGCCAGCAGCGTGACTAGCGGGAGGGAGACCCAGTACTTC CASSVTSGRETQYF
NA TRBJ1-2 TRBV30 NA TGTGCCTGGAGTGTAGGCGGAGCAGGGAACTATGGCTACACCTTC CAWSVGGAGNYGYTF
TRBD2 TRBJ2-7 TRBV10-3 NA TGTGCCACGGTAATTAGCGGGAAAACCTACGAGCAGTACTTC CATVISGKTYEQYF
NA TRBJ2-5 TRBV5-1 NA TGCGCCAGCAGCTTCTCGTACCAAGAGACCCAGTACTTC CASSFSYQETQYF
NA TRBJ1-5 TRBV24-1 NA TGTGCCACCAGCGCGGGCGGCAATCAGCCCCAGCATTTT CATSAGGNQPQHF
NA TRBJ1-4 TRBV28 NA TGTGCCAGCAGTTTGGGGGGGGTTAATGAAAAACTGTTTTTT CASSLGGVNEKLFF
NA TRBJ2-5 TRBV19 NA TGTGCCAGTAGTAGAACAGGTACCATCCAAGAGGCCCAGTACTTC CASSRTGTIQEAQYF